This T cell receptor (beta chain) came from a study of blood T cell repertoires in COVID-19. Turning to the study itself: The origin of the acute and convalescent COVID-19 samples was the United States, Italy and Spain. Sample material is recorded as cDNA or gDNA derived from T cells, B-cell-depleted T cells, or PBMCs.

The authors' processing: Estimation of nucleated cell counts was performed using reference gene primer amplification. Data came from immunoSEQ multiplex PCR; TCRdb stores just in-frame clones and leaves some out. Clone size and the V and J calls come from that table; the DNA yielded D and trimming. The sample lists 150,000 to 200,000 clones; around four fifths were seen once. Germline V CDR1 and CDR2: SGHTA, FQGNSA. V shed 7 bases and J shed 7 bases, with 16 bases lying between them. CDR3 size: 13 residues. This clone was detected only a few times. The V and J genes are TRBV7-2 and TRBJ1-2; tentative D call: TRBD1 (5 bases). Specimen: peripheral blood. This TCR came from a woman older than 75 with acute or convalescent COVID-19. The CDR3 coding sequence is TGTGCCAGCACGCCCCCGCCGGGGGGTGGCTACACCTTC. It yields the protein CASTPPPGGGYTF.